This T cell receptor (beta chain) is from a study of early T cells in non-severe SARS-CoV-2 infection. Germline CDR1 reads MGHDK; CDR2 reads SYGVNS. This CDR3 spans 16 amino acids. Unmatched junction bases numbered 5, after V lost 0 bases and J lost 4 bases. TCRdb called the 5' RACE reads again in MiXCR, with one record for every CDR3 protein. The data show 60,000 or so distinct CDR3 sequences, with under 15% seen just once and about 9.1% held by the top ten. This clonotype has only a few counts. The receptor was derived from an adult who was a healthcare worker with PCR-confirmed SARS-CoV-2 infection or an uninfected control (not recorded which). Sequenced here: whole blood, sampled at baseline. V is TRBV25-1 and J is TRBJ2-7; the match to TRBD1 covers 11 bases. CDR3 bases: TGTGCCAGCAGTGAATATGGGGGACAGGGGGTATACGAGCAGTACTTC. Residues: CASSEYGGQGVYEQYF.